The next 32 T cell receptor beta chains were all read from a single sample in a study of blood T cell repertoires in COVID-19. Sequenced by immunoSEQ multiplex PCR; TCRdb stores in-frame clones only, minus some. The profile shows 40,000 to 65,000 clones, just over 85% of them singletons. The source material was peripheral blood. The receptors stem from an elderly man with acute or convalescent COVID-19.

This clone appeared a single time. V and J are TRBV5-5 and TRBJ2-3, with D possibly being TRBD2 (5 bases). Germline values: CDR1 SGHKS, CDR2 YYEKEE (reference sequence). CDR3 length equals 15 residues. V lost 4 bases to trimming and J lost 1 base, with 13 bases between them. CDR3 protein: CASSLALVGTDTQYF. DNA of the CDR3: TGTGCCAGCAGCCTAGCACTAGTGGGCACAGATACGCAGTATTTT.

The chain has TRBV5-1 and TRBJ1-4; 9 bases are a match to TRBD1. The trim removed 4 bases at V and 6 bases at J, leaving 4 bases unmatched. CDR1 and CDR2 from the germline V gene are SGHRS and YFSETQ. The CDR3 loop spans 14 amino acids. In nucleotides, the CDR3 is TGCGCCAGCAGCCGAACAGGGGGCGATGAAAAACTGTTTTTT. Protein product: CASSRTGGDEKLFF.

Worth noting for this clone: At one end, the junction sequence differs from germline, possibly due to a read error. The chain links TRBV9 to TRBJ1-1, with no clear D. In germline, CDR1 is SGDLS, CDR2 YYNGEE. The CDR3 runs to 15 residues. CDR3 sequence: CASSVAGGVKTEAFF. In DNA form, the CDR3 reads TGTGCCAGCAGCGTAGCGGGCGGGGTGAAGACTGAAGCTTTCTTT.

This sequence joins TRBV7-9 and TRBJ1-1; tentative D call: TRBD1 (5 bases). Trimming removed 8 bases at V and 3 bases at J, with 16 bases between. The CDR3 loop spans 14 amino acids. Germline CDR1 SEHNR, CDR2 FQNEAQ (reference sequence). CDR3 loop: CASGLAGGDTEAFF. The CDR3 DNA reads as TGTGCCAGCGGACTCGCGGGGGGGGACACTGAAGCTTTCTTT.

V usage is TRBV7-2 and J usage is TRBJ2-5; 14 bases line up with TRBD2. The J segment lost 5 bases and the V segment lost 4 bases, leaving 0 bases of the junction unmatched. The CDR3 sequence is 14 residues long. Germline V gene data show CDR1 as SGHTA and CDR2 as FQGNSA. CDR3 coding DNA: TGTGCCAGCAGCTGGACTAGCGGGGGGGAGACCCAGTACTTC. Protein: CASSWTSGGETQYF.

The chain is built from TRBV14 and TRBJ1-6; D unresolved. The germline CDR1 and CDR2 sequences are SGHDN and FVKESK. This CDR3 has 15 amino acids. Trimming stripped 4 bases from V and 0 bases from J, with 7 bases between. The CDR3 here is CASSPLSSYNSPLHF. The CDR3, as DNA: TGTGCCAGCAGCCCCTTGAGCTCCTATAATTCACCCCTCCACTTT.

This clone was counted a few times. The rearrangement joins TRBV2 to TRBJ1-5; D might be TRBD1 (6 bases). The CDR3 extends over 16 amino acids. In germline, CDR1 is SNHLY, CDR2 FYNNEI. The germline V and J ends were trimmed by 6 bases and 1 base, with 16 bases remaining between them. CDR3 residues: CASSQSGQISNQPQHF. The CDR3 region has the DNA TGTGCCAGCAGCCAATCAGGACAGATAAGCAATCAGCCCCAGCATTTT.

By share of the sample, this clone is medium-sized. The chain has TRBV18 and TRBJ1-2; tentative D call: TRBD1 (5 bases). CDR1 is KGHSH and CDR2 is LQKENI in the germline V gene. Trimming cost V 3 bases and J 2 bases, with 13 bases left between them. This CDR3 comprises 15 residues. The CDR3 DNA follows: TGTGCCAGCTCACCCGAGCAGGGCTTGAACTATGGCTACACCTTC. It specifies CASSPEQGLNYGYTF.

V usage is TRBV7-8 and J usage is TRBJ1-1; 10 nucleotides line up with TRBD1. V was pared by 5 bases and J by 3 bases, with 9 bases of the junction left unmatched. CDR1 and CDR2 from the germline V gene are SGHVS and FQNEAQ. This CDR3 has 16 amino acids. CDR3 in DNA: TGTGCCAGCAGCCGCCCTCGGACAGGGGGTCACACTGAAGCTTTCTTT. It encodes CASSRPRTGGHTEAFF. The whole variable domain, filled in from reference TRBV7-8 and TRBJ1-1, reads GAGVSQSPRYKVAKRGQDVALRCDPISGHVSLFWYQQALGQGPEFLTYFQNEAQLDKSGLPSDRFFAERPEGSVSTLKIQRTQQEDSAVYLCASSRPRTGGHTEAFFGQGTRLTVV.

This clone appeared a single time. The chain has TRBV20-1 and TRBJ1-1, with D possibly matching TRBD1 (5 bases). V gave up 3 bases and J gave up 2 bases, with 10 bases separating them. CDR1 is DFQATT and CDR2 is SNEGSKA in the germline V gene (reference sequence). The CDR3 length is 13 residues. In DNA, the CDR3 is TGCAGTGCTAGTCGGGGGGGAAACACTGAAGCTTTCTTT. Protein: CSASRGGNTEAFF.

V usage is TRBV4-1 and J usage is TRBJ2-7; 9 bases fit TRBD1. The germline V gene has CDR1 MGHRA and CDR2 YSYEKL. J lost 5 bases, V lost 0 bases, and 5 bases had no gene match. CDR3 length equals 15 residues. The CDR3 DNA is TGCGCCAGCAGCCAAGAACAGGGGGCCATCCACGAGCAGTACTTC. Translated, it gives CASSQEQGAIHEQYF.

The V call is TRBV7-6, the J call TRBJ2-2; TRBD2 agrees at 11 bases. The germline CDR1 and CDR2 sequences are SGHVS and FNYEAQ. This CDR3 contains 21 residues. Trimming at V came to 0 bases and at J to 2 bases, leaving 14 bases not matched to a gene. CDR3 bases: TGTGCCAGCAGCTTAGCGTTATCTAACCCTAGCGGGGGGCAAAACACCGGGGAGCTGTTTTTT. Amino acid sequence: CASSLALSNPSGGQNTGELFF.

V gene TRBV5-1 combines with J gene TRBJ1-1; 9 bases line up with TRBD1. Germline CDR1 is SGHRS and CDR2 is YFSETQ. The CDR3 has 14 residues. Trimming removed 5 bases from V and 5 bases from J; junction bases left unmatched: 7. The CDR3 DNA is TGCGCCAGCAGGGGACAGGGAAGTGGGACTGAAGCTTTCTTT. Amino acid sequence: CASRGQGSGTEAFF.

The rearrangement joins TRBV5-1 to TRBJ1-1, with 7 bases that match TRBD1. The CDR3 runs 14 residues. The germline CDR1 and CDR2 sequences are SGHRS and YFSETQ. After removal of 6 bases from V and 7 bases from J, the junction contained 12 bases not matched to a gene. This chain's CDR3 is CASKGGTASFEAFF. As DNA, the CDR3 is TGCGCCAGCAAAGGGGGGACAGCGTCCTTTGAAGCTTTCTTT. The full variable domain, its missing parts supplied by reference TRBV5-1 and TRBJ1-1, is KAGVTQTPRYLIKTRGQQVTLSCSPISGHRSVSWYQQTPGQGLQFLFEYFSETQRNKGNFPGRFSGRQFSNSRSEMNVSTLELGDSALYLCASKGGTASFEAFFGQGTRLTVV.

This clone was seen a single time. J is TRBJ1-6 and V is TRBV5-6; TRBD1 aligns across 7 bases. This CDR3 region has 14 residues. From germline, CDR1 is SGHDT and CDR2 YYEEEE. V lost 2 bases, J lost 7 bases, and 3 bases stayed unmatched. The CDR3 coding sequence is TGTGCCAGCAGCTTCCGGGACAGAAATTCACCCCTCCACTTT. Protein sequence: CASSFRDRNSPLHF.

This chain uses TRBV18 with TRBJ1-4; the match to TRBD1 covers 10 bases. V lost 9 bases and J lost 6; bases outside the gene matches: 4. Germline V gene lookup returns CDR1 KGHSH and CDR2 LQKENI. The CDR3 is 13 amino acids. The CDR3 DNA is TGTGCCAGTTCGGGACAGGGGTATGAAAAACTGTTTTTT. It specifies CASSGQGYEKLFF.

This clone appeared many times. The chain uses TRBV11-2 and TRBJ2-7; perhaps TRBD1 as D (6 bases). Trimming shortened V by 3 bases and J by 3 bases, and 12 bases separated the two germline ends. Germline V CDR1 and CDR2: SGHAT, FQNNGV. The CDR3 length is 14 residues. This CDR3 is CASSLSRDNYEQYF. Written as DNA, the CDR3 is TGTGCCAGCAGCTTGTCCCGGGACAACTACGAGCAGTACTTC. Full variable domain (remainder filled in from reference TRBV11-2 and TRBJ2-7): EAGVAQSPRYKIIEKRQSVAFWCNPISGHATLYWYQQILGQGPKLLIQFQNNGVVDDSQLPKDRFSAERLKGVDSTLKIQPAKLEDSAVYLCASSLSRDNYEQYFGPGTRLTVT.

The chain uses TRBV7-9 and TRBJ1-2; the D gene is possibly TRBD1 (5 bases). CDR3 size: 13 residues. Germline CDR1 SEHNR, CDR2 FQNEAQ (reference sequence). Trimming pared 2 bases from V and 3 bases from J, leaving 7 bases between. CDR3 amino acids: CASSLSRDYGYTF. CDR3 nucleotides: TGTGCCAGCAGCTTAAGCAGGGACTATGGCTACACCTTC.

CDR3 residues: CATSSLGGAYEQYF. CDR3 in DNA: TGTGCCACCAGCAGTCTAGGCGGAGCCTACGAGCAGTACTTC. This sequence joins TRBV15 and TRBJ2-7, with D uncertain. The CDR3 contains 14 residues. Trimming shortened V by 3 bases and J by 2 bases, and 11 bases separated the two germline ends. Germline CDR1 reads LNHNV; CDR2 reads YYDKDF (reference sequence). Full variable domain (remainder filled in from reference TRBV15 and TRBJ2-7): DAMVIQNPRYQVTQFGKPVTLSCSQTLNHNVMYWYQQKSSQAPKLLFHYYDKDFNNEADTPDNFQSRRPNTSFCFLDIRSPGLGDTAMYLCATSSLGGAYEQYFGPGTRLTVT.

The J gene is TRBJ2-3, the V gene TRBV5-4; D uncertain. Germline V gene data show CDR1 as SGHNT and CDR2 as YYREEE (reference sequence). The CDR3 is 13 amino acids. The V end was cut by 4 bases, the J end by 3 bases, with 9 bases between. The CDR3 nucleotides read TGTGCCAGCAGCGAGGAGCGAACAGATACGCAGTATTTT. Protein sequence: CASSEERTDTQYF.

V is TRBV6-2 or TRBV6-3 and J is TRBJ2-3; D gene uncertain. Germline CDR1 is MNHEY and CDR2 is SVGEGT. The CDR3 has 15 amino acids. Trimming took 5 bases from V and 4 from J, leaving 16 bases between them. In nucleotides, the CDR3 is TGTGCCAGCAGTCCCCCCCGAACAGCTGCAGATACGCAGTATTTT. It is translated as CASSPPRTAADTQYF.

CDR3 coding DNA: TGCGCCAGCAGCCGGGTCGCAGAGTACTATGGCTACACCTTC. This codes for CASSRVAEYYGYTF. The chain combines TRBV10-2 with TRBJ1-2; D unresolved. Per germline, CDR1 WSHSY and CDR2 SAAADI. Trimming removed 6 bases at V and 3 bases at J, with 14 bases between. The CDR3 contains 14 residues.

For this clone: Compared with germline, one end of the junction differs, possibly owing to a read error. The chain carries TRBV7-7 and TRBJ2-2; D unresolved. Germline-derived CDR1 and CDR2 are SSHAT and FNYEAQ (reference sequence). The CDR3 runs to 15 residues. In nucleotides, the CDR3 is TGTGCTAGCAGCTTAACCAGCGCGAACACCGGGGAGCTGTTTTTT. It yields the protein CASSLTSANTGELFF.

V gene TRBV10-3 combines with J gene TRBJ1-2, with 7 bases identical to TRBD1. Germline V gives CDR1 ENHRY, CDR2 SYGVKD. The CDR3 length is 13 residues. V trimming: 6 bases; J trimming: 1 base; junction bases outside the gene matches: 2. In DNA form, the CDR3 reads TGTGCCATCAGGGGGGACAGTAACTATGGCTACACCTTC. It is translated as CAIRGDSNYGYTF.

The CDR3 here is CASSETLGSGDEQFF. The CDR3 nucleotides are TGTGCCAGCAGCGAGACTCTGGGGAGCGGGGATGAGCAGTTCTTC. The chain carries TRBV6-5 and TRBJ2-1; 7 nucleotides agree with TRBD2. V lost 6 bases, J lost 8 bases, and 13 bases stayed unmatched. Germline values: CDR1 MNHEY, CDR2 SVGAGI. The CDR3 extends over 15 amino acids.

The V call is TRBV7-2, the J call TRBJ1-6, with a weak D call TRBD1 (5 bases). Germline CDR1 SGHTA, CDR2 FQGNSA. CDR3 length: 15 residues. V shed 4 bases and J shed 4 bases, with 11 bases lying between them. As DNA, the CDR3 is TGTGCCAGCAGCTCCAGAGGGACTTATAATTCACCCCTCCACTTT. Encoded protein: CASSSRGTYNSPLHF.

CDR3 in amino acids: CASSSPTGGGYTEAFF. DNA of the CDR3: TGTGCCAGCAGTTCCCCGACAGGGGGAGGGTACACTGAAGCTTTCTTT. This rearrangement joins TRBV27 to TRBJ1-1; 9 nucleotides match TRBD1. V trimming: 4 bases; J trimming: 3 bases; junction bases outside the gene matches: 9. The CDR3 totals 16 residues. Germline CDR1 is MNHEY and CDR2 is SMNVEV (reference sequence).

The sample holds one count of this clone. The chain links TRBV19 to TRBJ1-1; 11 bases align to TRBD1. V gave up 6 bases and J gave up 7 bases; unmatched junction bases: 7. The CDR3 contains 14 residues. The germline CDR1 and CDR2 sequences are LNHDA and SQIVND (reference sequence). The CDR3 region is CASRGPGQGVEAFF. The CDR3 region has the DNA TGTGCCAGTAGGGGACCGGGACAGGGGGTTGAAGCTTTCTTT.

The genes are TRBV2 and TRBJ2-4; TRBD2 agrees at 15 bases. This CDR3 is 22 amino acids long. V lost 5 bases, J lost 0 bases, and 17 bases stayed unmatched. Germline V gene sequence: CDR1 SNHLY, CDR2 FYNNEI. CDR3 loop: CASSYRVRGLAGGMGAKNIQYF. CDR3 sequence (DNA): TGTGCCAGCAGTTACCGAGTCCGCGGACTAGCGGGGGGGATGGGAGCCAAAAACATTCAGTACTTC. The whole variable domain, remainder taken from reference TRBV2 and TRBJ2-4, is EPEVTQTPSHQVTQMGQEVILRCVPISNHLYFYWYRQILGQKVEFLVSFYNNEISEKSEIFDDQFSVERPDGSNFTLKIRSTKLEDSAMYFCASSYRVRGLAGGMGAKNIQYFGAGTRLSVL.

The table lists this clone with a count of one. The chain links TRBV9 to TRBJ2-7, with D maybe TRBD1 (5 bases). V lost 3 bases, J lost 0 bases, and 10 bases lay in between. The CDR3 runs 14 residues. Per the germline V gene, CDR1 is SGDLS and CDR2 is YYNGEE. CDR3 residues: CASSARQSSYEQYF. In nucleotides, the CDR3 is TGTGCCAGCAGCGCTCGACAGAGCTCCTACGAGCAGTACTTC.

V gene TRBV13 combines with J gene TRBJ2-1, with 8 bases matching TRBD2. CDR3 length: 14 amino acids. V shed 7 bases and J 3 bases; nucleotides not matched to a gene: 5. CDR1 and CDR2 from the germline V gene are PRHDT and FYEKMQ (reference sequence). CDR3 DNA sequence: TGTGCCAGCATGGGCGGGGGGCTCTACAATGAGCAGTTCTTC. It codes for CASMGGGLYNEQFF.

The V and J genes are TRBV9 and TRBJ1-2; TRBD1 agrees at 7 bases. The germline V gene encodes CDR1 SGDLS and CDR2 YYNGEE. J lost 4 bases, V lost 4 bases, and 4 bases had no gene match. This CDR3 region has 13 residues. This CDR3 reads CASSPGTVYGYTF. In DNA, the CDR3 is TGTGCCAGCAGCCCTGGGACAGTCTATGGCTACACCTTC. The full variable domain, with the rest looked up from reference TRBV9 and TRBJ1-2, is DSGVTQTPKHLITATGQRVTLRCSPRSGDLSVYWYQQSLDQGLQFLIQYYNGEERAKGNILERFSAQQFPDLHSELNLSSLELGDSALYFCASSPGTVYGYTFGSGTRLTVV.